This TCR beta chain was observed in a study of cytomegalovirus exposure and HLA in healthy donors. About the research overall: Inside one of the first data releases sat 85 million or so unique TCRs taken from HLA-typed donors. Study-level findings and limits: Near-uniform donor sequencing depth was presumed by presence/absence analyses.

Comments on this clone: The antigen is not known.

Per germline, CDR1 SGHAT and CDR2 FQNNGV. The CDR3 is made up of 13 amino acids. V was cut by 6 bases and J by 1 base, with 9 bases left in between. A multiplex PCR was run with 60 Vbeta primers and 13 Jbeta primers. The table came from immunoSEQ multiplex PCR; TCRdb's copy has only in-frame clones and leaves some out. The sample shows approximately 220,000 clones, about 75% of them seen only once. Sequenced material: PBMCs. The source is a male donor in good health and CMV-seronegative. The chain has TRBV11-2 and TRBJ1-1; no firm D call. The CDR3 nucleotides read TGTGCCAGCAGTTATAACAGGAACACTGAAGCTTTCTTT. This sequence encodes CASSYNRNTEAFF.